The T cell receptor (beta chain) described here comes from a study of naive and memory T cell subsets. Study-level points and caveats: Diversity fell and Gini index rose from naive through CM, EM, EMRA. Naive repertoires, especially CD8, held a few larger clonotypes, possibly memory cells re-expressing CD45RA.

There are 15 residues in the CDR3. From germline, CDR1 is DFQATT and CDR2 SNEGSKA (reference sequence). V was pared by 4 bases and J by 7 bases, with 14 bases of the junction left unmatched. This clonotype has a handful of counts. What it binds is unknown. An equimolar mix of two oligonucleotides served as the beta constant-region primer for TRBC1 and TRBC2. The ligated cDNA underwent four PCR rounds using SP2 and nested alpha and beta constant-region primers. TCRdb recomputed calls from the UMI-ligation and nested PCR reads with MiXCR, one row per CDR3 protein. The repertoire holds roughly 97,000 distinct CDR3 sequences, with 14% as singletons.

The sequence derives from a human donor in good health. V usage is TRBV20-1 and J usage is TRBJ1-2, with 8 bases aligning to TRBD1. The sequenced material came from naive CD8+ T cells from blood. CDR3: CSANSPDREKSGYTF. The CDR3 DNA sequence: TGCAGTGCTAATTCCCCGGACAGGGAGAAAAGTGGCTACACCTTC.